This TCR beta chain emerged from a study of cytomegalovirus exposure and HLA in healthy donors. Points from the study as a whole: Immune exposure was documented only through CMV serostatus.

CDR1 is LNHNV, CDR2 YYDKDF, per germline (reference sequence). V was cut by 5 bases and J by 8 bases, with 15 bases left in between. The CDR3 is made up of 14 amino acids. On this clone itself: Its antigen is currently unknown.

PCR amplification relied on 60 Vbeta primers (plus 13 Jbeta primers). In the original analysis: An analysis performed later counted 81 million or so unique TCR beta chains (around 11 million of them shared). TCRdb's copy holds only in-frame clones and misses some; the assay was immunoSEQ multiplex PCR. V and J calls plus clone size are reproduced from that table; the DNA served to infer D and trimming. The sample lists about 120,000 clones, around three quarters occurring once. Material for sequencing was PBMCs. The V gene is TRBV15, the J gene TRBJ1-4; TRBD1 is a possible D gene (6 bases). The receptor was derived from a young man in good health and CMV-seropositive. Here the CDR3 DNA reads TGTGCCACCAGCCCAACAGGGTTATTGGAAAAACTGTTTTTT. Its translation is CATSPTGLLEKLFF.